This T cell receptor beta chain was captured by sequencing in a study of shared clonotypes between healthy human individuals. At the level of the study: Ranging from 18 to 49 in age, donors were a couple of women and a few men.

Study-wide points: Among the subsets, naive ones generally showed larger estimated richness than memory ones.

Per the original methods: Junction-only sequences without quality scores were provided by ImmunoSEQ, so filtering was different. Profiling relied on immunoSEQ multiplex PCR, and the TCRdb table lists in-frame clones only, not all of them. The V and J calls and clone size were taken over from that table, and D and trimming were inferred from the DNA. The sample lists millions of clones; over 85% were seen once. Naive CD8 isolation took CD45RO-negative cells positively selected for CCR7 and excluded terminally differentiated effector memory CD45RA+ cells. Germline V gives CDR1 LNHDA, CDR2 SQIVND (reference sequence). The V gene lost 3 bases and the J gene lost 0 bases, with 11 bases spanning the gap. The CDR3 loop spans 15 amino acids. Regarding this clone: As yet, its antigen is unknown.

The V and J genes are TRBV19 and TRBJ1-1; possible D gene TRBD1, 5 bases. The sequencing sample was made of naive CD8+ T cells sorted from blood. The clonotype comes from a man younger than 35 in good health. The chain's CDR3 is CASSIYGTMNTEAFF. CDR3 in DNA: TGTGCCAGTAGTATTTATGGGACTATGAACACTGAAGCTTTCTTT.